Listed here are 19 T cell receptor beta chains from one sample, sequenced in a study of shared clonotypes between healthy human individuals. Assay: immunoSEQ multiplex PCR; the TCRdb copy retains only in-frame clones and omits some. The data contain some 2.1 million clones, around 93% of them singletons. Positive CCR7 selection of CD45RO-negative cells yielded the naive CD8 cells, and terminally differentiated effector memory CD45RA+ cells were excluded. Specimen: naive CD8+ T cells from PBMCs. Receptors originate from a man aged 18-30 years in good health. Some clones in this sample may be carry-over from other donors' samples.

The genes are TRBV28 and TRBJ2-1; D is tentatively TRBD1 or TRBD2 (6 bases each). The CDR3 spans 15 residues. Germline V gives CDR1 MDHEN, CDR2 SYDVKM. V gave up 6 bases and J gave up 6 bases, with 18 bases separating them. The CDR3 bases are TGTGCCAGCAGGACCGGGATCAGGGGAGGCAATGAGCAGTTCTTC. This encodes CASRTGIRGGNEQFF.

The CDR3 spells CASSIARTGGYTF. The CDR3 DNA reads as TGTGCCAGTAGTATAGCACGGACCGGCGGCTACACCTTC. The chain combines TRBV19 with TRBJ1-2; D gene ambiguous. Germline V gives CDR1 LNHDA, CDR2 SQIVND (reference sequence). The CDR3 has 13 amino acids. V was pared by 1 base and J by 8 bases, with 11 bases between.

The V call is TRBV4-3, the J call TRBJ1-5; D unclear. The V gene lost 4 bases and the J gene lost 0 bases, with 10 bases spanning the gap. Germline V gene data show CDR1 as LGHNA and CDR2 as YSLEER. The length of the CDR3 is 15 residues. CDR3 DNA: TGCGCCAGCAGCCCGGGTTGGGGTAGCAATCAGCCCCAGCATTTT. Translated: CASSPGWGSNQPQHF.

This chain links TRBV10-3 with TRBJ2-1; TRBD2 matches 8 bases. Per germline, CDR1 ENHRY and CDR2 SYGVKD. V dropped 8 bases and J dropped 9; count of bases not matched to a gene: 9. This CDR3 contains 13 residues. This chain's CDR3 is CAIEEGREAEQFF. The DNA for the CDR3 is TGTGCCATCGAGGAGGGGCGGGAGGCTGAGCAGTTCTTC.

This clone was seen a few times. This chain connects TRBV4-1 to TRBJ1-1, with 8 bases matching TRBD1. CDR1 is MGHRA, CDR2 YSYEKL, per germline. J gave up 5 bases and V 3 bases, and 8 bases lay outside the gene matches. The CDR3 is 15 residues long. This chain's CDR3 is CASSHPATGGTEAFF. Written as DNA, the CDR3 is TGCGCCAGCAGCCATCCCGCCACAGGGGGGACTGAAGCTTTCTTT.

This rearrangement joins TRBV9 to TRBJ1-2; the match to TRBD1 covers 9 bases. CDR3 size: 15 residues. Trimming took 0 bases from V and 4 from J; bases not matched to a gene: 4. Per the germline V gene, CDR1 is SGDLS and CDR2 is YYNGEE. Here the CDR3 reads CASSVGQGVVYGYTF. CDR3 DNA sequence: TGTGCCAGCAGCGTAGGACAGGGGGTAGTCTATGGCTACACCTTC.

The chain couples TRBV28 to TRBJ1-2; D perhaps matches TRBD1 (5 bases). V was pared by 6 bases and J by 4 bases, with 24 bases between. This CDR3 region has 17 residues. The germline V gene has CDR1 MDHEN and CDR2 SYDVKM. CDR3 residues: CASSYTSLARDLYGYTF. In nucleotides, the CDR3 is TGTGCCAGCAGCTACACCTCCTTAGCCCGGGACCTCTATGGCTACACCTTC.

The rearrangement joins TRBV9 to TRBJ2-1; the D gene is possibly TRBD2 (5 bases). Germline CDR1 reads SGDLS; CDR2 reads YYNGEE. The V gene lost 0 bases and the J gene lost 6 bases, with 16 bases spanning the gap. The CDR3 consists of 16 residues. The CDR3: CASSVARLPTFNEQFF. As DNA, the CDR3 is TGTGCCAGCAGCGTAGCCAGACTACCCACCTTCAATGAGCAGTTCTTC.

V usage is TRBV30 and J usage is TRBJ2-5; a weak D match, TRBD2 (5 bases). The J call is doubtful: the DNA matches TRBJ2-7 better. CDR1 GTSNPN and CDR2 SVGIG come from the germline V gene (reference sequence). The CDR3 spans 12 residues. As DNA, the CDR3 is TGTGCCTGGATGGGGAGTTCCTACGAGCAGTACTTC. The encoded protein is CAWMGSSYEQYF.

This rearrangement joins TRBV4-3 to TRBJ2-6, with D possibly matching TRBD2 (5 bases). The CDR3 runs 18 residues. Trimming pared 4 bases from V and 1 base from J, leaving 17 bases between. The germline CDR1 and CDR2 sequences are LGHNA and YSLEER. CDR3 amino acids: CASSPSRGRASGANVLTF. In DNA, the CDR3 is TGCGCCAGCAGCCCTTCTCGGGGAAGGGCGTCTGGGGCCAACGTCCTGACTTTC.

The chain couples TRBV11-2 to TRBJ2-5, with a possible D match to TRBD2 (5 bases). Germline CDR1 SGHAT, CDR2 FQNNGV. Trimming left V 4 bases short and J 5 bases short, with 14 bases between. This CDR3 has 14 residues. The CDR3 here is CASSSEPGSETQYF. The CDR3 DNA follows: TGTGCCAGCAGCTCCGAGCCGGGGTCGGAGACCCAGTACTTC.

V and J are TRBV7-9 and TRBJ2-1; 9 bases line up with TRBD1. The length of the CDR3 is 15 residues. The germline CDR1 and CDR2 sequences are SEHNR and FQNEAQ (reference sequence). J lost 5 bases, V lost 5 bases, and 7 bases had no gene match. The CDR3 DNA follows: TGTGCCAGCAGCCCACCCGGGACAGGGAACAATGAGCAGTTCTTC. It codes for CASSPPGTGNNEQFF.

The J gene is TRBJ2-7, the V gene TRBV7-6; 10 nucleotides agree with TRBD1. The CDR3 covers 14 residues. Germline CDR1 SGHVS, CDR2 FNYEAQ. After removal of 6 bases from V and 5 bases from J, the junction contained 7 bases not matched to a gene. The CDR3 sequence is CASSPGTGEHEQYF. Here the CDR3 DNA reads TGTGCCAGCAGTCCCGGGACAGGGGAGCACGAGCAGTACTTC.

The gene calls are TRBV27 and TRBJ2-3, with D uncertain. CDR1 is MNHEY, CDR2 SMNVEV, per germline (reference sequence). CDR3 size: 15 residues. V lost 3 bases, J lost 0 bases, and 10 bases lay in between. The DNA of the CDR3 is TGTGCCAGCAGTTTTGACACCACTAGCACAGATACGCAGTATTTT. Translated, it gives CASSFDTTSTDTQYF.

This rearrangement joins TRBV7-9 to TRBJ1-2; D is unresolved. The length of the CDR3 is 11 residues. Germline CDR1 SEHNR, CDR2 FQNEAQ (reference sequence). The germline V and J ends were trimmed by 1 base and 8 bases, with 5 bases remaining between them. This CDR3 reads CASSLVEGYTF. CDR3 coding DNA: TGTGCCAGCAGCTTAGTAGAGGGCTACACCTTC.

This clone appeared once. V and J are TRBV5-6 and TRBJ1-2; D may be TRBD1 (5 bases). The V gene lost 0 bases and the J gene lost 5 bases, with 20 bases spanning the gap. This CDR3 has 17 amino acids. Germline V gene data show CDR1 as SGHDT and CDR2 as YYEEEE. This chain's CDR3 is CASSLGGSTAPQYGYTF. In nucleotides, the CDR3 is TGTGCCAGCAGCTTGGGGGGCTCTACAGCTCCTCAGTATGGCTACACCTTC.

The chain has TRBV28 and TRBJ2-5; D possibly matches TRBD1 or TRBD2 (5 bases each). The germline V gene has CDR1 MDHEN and CDR2 SYDVKM. V gave up 6 bases and J gave up 2 bases, with 16 bases separating them. The CDR3 has 15 amino acids. The CDR3 DNA is TGTGCCAGCAGACCTCCGGGACGGATACAAGAGACCCAGTACTTC. Amino acids: CASRPPGRIQETQYF.

This clone is a singleton in its sample. Here the CDR3 reads CASSGGRRTDGHEQYF. CDR3 coding DNA: TGTGCCAGCAGCGGGGGCCGACGGACGGACGGCCACGAGCAGTACTTC. The rearrangement joins TRBV7-9 to TRBJ2-7; weak D call: TRBD1 (6 bases). CDR1 and CDR2 (germline): SEHNR, FQNEAQ (reference sequence). V shed 5 bases and J shed 5 bases, with 22 bases lying between them. CDR3 size: 16 residues.

In its sample, this clone was seen once. The chain is built from TRBV28 and TRBJ2-5; D gene unclear. Judging by the DNA end, TRBJ2-7 fits better; the J call may be wrong. This CDR3 spans 11 amino acids. Looked up from germline, CDR1 is MDHEN and CDR2 is SYDVKM. In DNA form, the CDR3 reads TGTGCCAGCAGGGATACGTACGAGCAGTACTTC. Translating it yields CASRDTYEQYF.